This T cell receptor beta chain derives from a study of blood T cell repertoires in COVID-19. About the research overall: The United States, Italy and Spain supplied acute and convalescent COVID-19 samples. In each case, the material was cDNA or gDNA derived from T cells, B-cell-depleted T cells, or PBMCs.

This CDR3 has 15 residues. The V segment lost 4 bases and the J segment 2 bases; nucleotides outside the gene matches: 7. CDR1 is KGHSH, CDR2 LQKENI, per germline. This clone is labeled medium-sized. Measured with immunoSEQ multiplex PCR; TCRdb has only the in-frame clones, and not every one. The sample includes about 20,000 clones, about four fifths seen only once; the top ten take 45% to 70%. V usage is TRBV18 and J usage is TRBJ2-5; TRBD2 aligns across 7 bases. This sequence originates from a man aged 80 or over with acute or convalescent COVID-19. Material for sequencing was peripheral blood. CDR3 DNA: TGTGCCAGCTCACGACTGACTAGCAGACAAGAGACCCAGTACTTC. Translated, it gives CASSRLTSRQETQYF.